These T cell receptor beta chains were read from a single sample in a study of early T cells in non-severe SARS-CoV-2 infection. MiXCR, applied by TCRdb to the 5' RACE reads, yields one record per CDR3 protein. The table has tens of thousands of distinct CDR3 sequences, roughly an eighth seen once. The specimen sequenced was whole blood. These receptor sequences come from an adult who was a healthcare worker with PCR-confirmed SARS-CoV-2 infection or an uninfected control (not recorded which). Each CDR3 is given with its conserved first and last residue. The order of the fields is clone size, D gene, J gene, V gene, CDR3 length, CDR3 DNA, CDR3 protein. D genes are given only for firm matches. Clone size, where shown, is once, few, many, or a class for clones that have expanded.

few	.	TRBJ2-1	TRBV7-2	15	TGTGCCAGCAGCCCTAGAGAAAGCTCCTACAATGAGCAGTTCTTC	CASSPRESSYNEQFF
few	TRBD2	TRBJ2-2	TRBV6-2/TRBV6-3	16	TGTGCCAGCAGTTACGCGACTAGCGGGAACACCGGGGAGCTGTTTTTT	CASSYATSGNTGELFF
.	TRBD1	TRBJ1-1	TRBV5-1	15	TGCGCCAGCAGCACACCGGACAGGGTGGGGACTGAAGCTTTCTTT	CASSTPDRVGTEAFF
many	TRBD1	TRBJ1-1	TRBV20-1	14	TGCAGTGCCCCCGGGGGGGCAGGGGGCACTGAAGCTTTCTTT	CSAPGGAGGTEAFF
few	.	TRBJ1-4	TRBV5-1	14	TGCGCCAGCAGCGCGGGGGGCGTGGATGAAAAACTGTTTTTT	CASSAGGVDEKLFF
many	TRBD1	TRBJ1-2	TRBV7-2	14	TGTGCCAGCAGCTTGGTAGGGACAGGGGATGGCTACACCTTC	CASSLVGTGDGYTF
.	.	TRBJ1-2	TRBV27	13	TGTGCCAGCAGTTCCGGGACGGAGAGCGGCTACACCTTC	CASSSGTESGYTF
few	.	TRBJ2-3	TRBV9	16	TGTGCCAGCAGCGTTCAGCCGGGACTTCGCACAGATACGCAGTATTTT	CASSVQPGLRTDTQYF
few	TRBD2	TRBJ2-7	TRBV2	15	TGTGCCAGCAGTGCGAGCGGGACTGGTGGTTACGAGCAGTACTTC	CASSASGTGGYEQYF
many	.	TRBJ1-2	TRBV2	18	TGTGCCAGCAGTGAACGATTCCTTTCGACGGTGGCTAACTATGGCTACACCTTC	CASSERFLSTVANYGYTF
.	.	TRBJ2-4	TRBV10-2	15	TGCGCCAGCAGTAAGAGTGGACAGGCCAAAAACATTCAGTACTTC	CASSKSGQAKNIQYF
many	TRBD2	TRBJ2-3	TRBV7-6	17	TGTGCCAGCAGCTTTCCTAAACTAGCGGGAGTTGAAGATACGCAGTATTTT	CASSFPKLAGVEDTQYF
many	TRBD1	TRBJ1-2	TRBV7-3	17	TGTGCCAGCAGGCGCGACATGGGACAGACCCACACCTATGGCTACACCTTC	CASRRDMGQTHTYGYTF
few	.	TRBJ1-1	TRBV29-1	13	TGCAGCACCAGGACAGCTTCGAACACTGAAGCTTTCTTT	CSTRTASNTEAFF
many	TRBD1	TRBJ2-5	TRBV5-4	14	TGTGCCAGCAGCTCCTCAGGGGGCGGAGAGACCCAGTACTTC	CASSSSGGGETQYF
.	.	TRBJ1-2	TRBV6-6	14	TGTGCCAGCAGTTACCCCGGGAGGGGCGGCGGCTACACCTTC	CASSYPGRGGGYTF
medium-sized	.	TRBJ1-5	TRBV7-9	12	TGTGCCAGCAGCTCCGGAAGTCAGCCCCAGCATTTT	CASSSGSQPQHF
.	.	TRBJ2-1	TRBV12-3/TRBV12-4	13	TGTGCCAGCTCGCCCGGGACTCTTAATGAGCAGTTCTTC	CASSPGTLNEQFF